Ten or more counts support the clone carrying this T cell receptor beta chain. This sample was taken from a study of T cells in Graves' hyperthyroidism and ophthalmopathy. RNA transcripts provided the source from which TCR beta CDR3 regions were amplified. Using the HTBI primer set, a first-round RT-PCR was run on the TCR CDR3. TCRdb independently ran MiXCR on the multiplex PCR reads; one entry per CDR3 protein. The sample consists of 95,000 to 110,000 distinct CDR3 sequences, 15% to 20% of them appearing once. CDR1 and CDR2 from the germline V gene are SGHVS and FQNEAQ. This CDR3 contains 17 residues. Deletions cut 0 bases from V and 0 bases from J, with 14 bases between.

Sequencing used blood. The TCR comes from a woman aged 45-65 years with Graves' hyperthyroidism. The V call is TRBV7-8, the J call TRBJ1-2; D possibly corresponds to TRBD1 (5 bases). CDR3 sequence (DNA): TGTGCCAGCAGCTTAGCCCAACGGGACGAAACTAACTATGGCTACACCTTC. It translates to CASSLAQRDETNYGYTF.